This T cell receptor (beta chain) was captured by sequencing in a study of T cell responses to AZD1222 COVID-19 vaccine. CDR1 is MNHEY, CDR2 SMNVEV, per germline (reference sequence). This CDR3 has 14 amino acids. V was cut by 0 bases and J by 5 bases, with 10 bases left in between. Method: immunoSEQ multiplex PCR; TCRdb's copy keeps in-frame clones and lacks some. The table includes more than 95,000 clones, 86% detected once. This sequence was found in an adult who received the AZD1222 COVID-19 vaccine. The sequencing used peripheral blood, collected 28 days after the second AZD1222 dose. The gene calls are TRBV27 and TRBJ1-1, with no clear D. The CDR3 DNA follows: TGTGCCAGCAGTTTATCCCGGGGAGGTACTGAAGCTTTCTTT. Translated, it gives CASSLSRGGTEAFF.